This T cell receptor beta chain is drawn from a study of control samples from healthy donors and cancer patients (dated by TCRdb to about 2020). For this clone: This receptor's antigen is unknown. Base qualities are not recorded, but no much larger clone differs from it by a single base.

V lost 1 base and J lost 1 base, and the count of bases not matched to a germline gene is 6. CDR1 and CDR2, per the germline V gene, are SGHNT and YENEEA. The CDR3 numbers 18 residues from cysteine through phenylalanine. Only the CDR3 DNA is retained, 54 bases long and in frame from the first base. Libraries were prepared through the immunoSEQ multiplex PCR assay. TCRdb took over this immuneACCESS table, retaining in-frame rearrangements with V and J assigned. Such tables are incomplete; in checked studies, under half of the missing clones stem from an unresolved V gene, and the remainder is unexplained. The sample includes about 160,000 clones, with approximately 94% observed a single time. The ten biggest clones cover about 14% of the sample.

The rearrangement combines TRBV11-3 with TRBJ2-3; the junction holds 12 bases that match TRBD2. The clonotype comes from a man between 60 and 75 years old with colorectal cancer. The specimen was PBMCs. The CDR3 amino acid sequence is: CASSLGLAGVPGTDTQYF. The DNA sequence is TGTGCCAGCAGCTTAGGACTAGCGGGGGTCCCAGGCACAGATACGCAGTATTTT.